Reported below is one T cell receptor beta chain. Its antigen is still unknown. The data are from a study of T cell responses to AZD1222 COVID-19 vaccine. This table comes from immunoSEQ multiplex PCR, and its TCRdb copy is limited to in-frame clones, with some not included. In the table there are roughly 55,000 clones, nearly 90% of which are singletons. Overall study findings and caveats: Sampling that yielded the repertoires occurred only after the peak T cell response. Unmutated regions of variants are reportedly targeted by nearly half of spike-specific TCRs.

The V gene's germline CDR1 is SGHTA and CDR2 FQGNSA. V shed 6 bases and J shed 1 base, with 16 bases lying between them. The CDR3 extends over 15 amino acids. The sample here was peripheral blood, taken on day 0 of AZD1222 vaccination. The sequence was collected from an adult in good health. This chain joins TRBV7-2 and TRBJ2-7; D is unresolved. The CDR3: CASSLLGPQSYEQYF. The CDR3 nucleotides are TGTGCCAGCAGTCTCCTAGGTCCCCAATCCTACGAGCAGTACTTC.